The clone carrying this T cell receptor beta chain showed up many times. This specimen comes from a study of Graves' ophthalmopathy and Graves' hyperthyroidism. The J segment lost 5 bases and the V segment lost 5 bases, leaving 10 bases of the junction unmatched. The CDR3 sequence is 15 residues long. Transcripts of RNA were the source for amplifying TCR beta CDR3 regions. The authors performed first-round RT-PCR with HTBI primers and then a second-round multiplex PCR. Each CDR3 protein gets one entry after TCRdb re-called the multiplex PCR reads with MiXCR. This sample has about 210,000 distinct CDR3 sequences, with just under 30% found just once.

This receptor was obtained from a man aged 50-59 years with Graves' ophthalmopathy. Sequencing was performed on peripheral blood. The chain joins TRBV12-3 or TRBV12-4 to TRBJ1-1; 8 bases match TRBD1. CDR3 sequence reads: CASSPSTGGGTEAFF. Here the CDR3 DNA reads TGTGCCAGCAGTCCCTCTACAGGGGGAGGAACTGAAGCTTTCTTT.